A selection of T cell receptor beta chains follows, all from one sample in a study of blood T cell repertoires in COVID-19. Clones were read by immunoSEQ multiplex PCR, and TCRdb kept only the in-frame ones, dropping some. The sample yields under 350,000 clones, 80% to 90% seen once. Material for sequencing was PBMCs or T cells enriched from blood (not recorded which). These TCRs come from a woman aged 35 to 49 with acute COVID-19. Each CDR3 is given with its conserved first and last residue. D genes are given only for firm matches. Size is omitted from some rows. Given values are once, few, many or a class for expanded clones.

size	V	J	D	CDR3	DNA
.	TRBV15	TRBJ1-1	TRBD1	CATSRDRAGGANTEAFF	TGTGCCACCAGCAGAGATCGGGCAGGGGGCGCGAACACTGAAGCTTTCTTT
.	TRBV5-1	TRBJ1-1	.	CASSLIRETEAFF	TGCGCCAGCAGCTTGATCCGCGAGACTGAAGCTTTCTTT
.	TRBV11-1	TRBJ2-5	.	CASSRQGRETQYF	TGTGCCAGCAGCCGTCAGGGGCGAGAGACCCAGTACTTC
.	TRBV29-1	TRBJ2-1	TRBD1	CSVVDRGRIDEQFF	TGCAGCGTAGTAGACAGGGGGCGCATCGATGAGCAGTTCTTC
.	TRBV7-9	TRBJ2-3	TRBD2	CASSLGLAGVSSTDTQYF	TGTGCCAGCAGCTTGGGACTAGCGGGCGTATCTAGCACAGATACGCAGTATTTT
.	TRBV5-4	TRBJ2-2	.	CASSLEQNTGELFF	TGTGCCAGCAGCTTGGAACAGAACACCGGGGAGCTGTTTTTT
.	TRBV3-1/TRBV3-2	TRBJ1-4	.	CASSRGREKLFF	TGTGCCAGCAGCCGGGGGCGGGAAAAACTGTTTTTT
.	TRBV19	TRBJ1-2	TRBD1	CASSAGQGMGYTF	TGTGCCAGTAGTGCGGGACAGGGCATGGGCTACACCTTC
.	TRBV10-3	TRBJ2-1	.	CAISESRDSSYEQFF	TGTGCCATCAGTGAGTCGAGAGACTCAAGCTATGAGCAGTTCTTC
.	TRBV21-1	TRBJ2-1	.	CASSKRGLAGPNEQFF	TGTGCCAGCAGCAAAAGGGGACTAGCGGGACCGAATGAGCAGTTCTTC
.	TRBV2	TRBJ2-3	.	CASRGPSFTDTQYF	TGTGCCAGCAGGGGCCCCTCCTTCACAGATACGCAGTATTTT
once	TRBV25-1	TRBJ1-3	.	CASSESRGSGNTIYF	TGTGCCAGCAGTGAATCCAGGGGCTCTGGAAACACCATATATTTT
.	TRBV7-2	TRBJ2-7	TRBD2	CASSTRLAGVGEQYF	TGTGCCAGCAGCACACGACTAGCGGGAGTCGGGGAGCAGTACTTC
.	TRBV10-3	TRBJ1-3	.	CAISAGGGNTIYF	TGTGCCATCAGTGCCGGGGGTGGAAACACCATATATTTT
.	TRBV3-1/TRBV3-2	TRBJ2-7	TRBD2	CASSQTSGSSYEQYF	TGTGCCAGCAGCCAAACTAGCGGGAGCTCCTACGAGCAGTACTTC
.	TRBV27	TRBJ2-3	TRBD1	CASSPYTGQAAGTDTQYF	TGTGCCAGCAGTCCTTATACGGGACAGGCGGCGGGCACAGATACGCAGTATTTT
.	TRBV9	TRBJ2-5	.	CASGAGQRGETQYF	TGTGCCAGCGGGGCGGGACAGAGGGGAGAGACCCAGTACTTC
.	TRBV9	TRBJ2-3	TRBD1	CASSVGGQALLNTQYF	TGTGCCAGCAGCGTAGGGGGACAGGCCCTTTTGAATACGCAGTATTTT
.	TRBV3-1/TRBV3-2	TRBJ2-7	TRBD2	CASSQSGRKYEQYF	TGTGCCAGCAGCCAAAGCGGGAGAAAGTACGAGCAGTACTTC
.	TRBV6-5	TRBJ2-7	.	CASSRARGASYEQYF	TGTGCCAGCAGTCGAGCACGGGGGGCCTCCTACGAGCAGTACTTC
.	TRBV19	TRBJ1-1	.	CASTLDSHYGFEAFF	TGTGCCAGTACGCTGGACAGCCACTACGGATTTGAAGCTTTCTTT
.	TRBV2	TRBJ1-2	TRBD1	CASRARDRVAGYTF	TGTGCCAGCAGGGCCCGGGACAGGGTGGCTGGCTACACCTTC
.	TRBV6-2/TRBV6-3	TRBJ2-7	TRBD1	CASSYSFIGQGSYEQYF	TGTGCCAGCAGTTACTCGTTTATAGGACAGGGGTCCTACGAGCAGTACTTC
few	TRBV7-6	TRBJ2-5	TRBD2	CASSPRASGMHAETQYF	TGTGCCAGCAGCCCAAGGGCTAGCGGGATGCATGCGGAGACCCAGTACTTC
.	TRBV28	TRBJ1-2	TRBD1	CASLSRGAYGYTF	TGTGCCAGCCTTAGCAGGGGGGCCTATGGCTACACCTTC
.	TRBV4-2	TRBJ2-7	.	CASSQDRTVQRQYF	TGTGCCAGCAGCCAAGATCGGACAGTCCAAAGGCAGTACTTC
once	TRBV6-5	TRBJ1-1	TRBD1	CASSRGTVPPAFF	TGTGCCAGCAGTAGAGGGACAGTCCCGCCGGCTTTCTTT
once	TRBV18	TRBJ2-3	.	CASSPPRGTSTDTQYF	TGTGCCAGCTCACCACCGCGCGGGACTAGCACAGATACGCAGTATTTT
.	TRBV28	TRBJ1-2	.	CASGFERGKYGYTF	TGTGCCAGCGGGTTCGAGAGAGGGAAATATGGCTACACCTTC
.	TRBV11-3	TRBJ2-1	TRBD2	CASSPSGLSEWRSYNEQFF	TGTGCCAGCAGCCCCTCGGGACTAAGCGAATGGCGCTCCTACAATGAGCAGTTCTTC
.	TRBV9	TRBJ1-3	.	CASSPQGSSGNTIYF	TGTGCCAGCAGCCCACAGGGTTCATCTGGAAACACCATATATTTT